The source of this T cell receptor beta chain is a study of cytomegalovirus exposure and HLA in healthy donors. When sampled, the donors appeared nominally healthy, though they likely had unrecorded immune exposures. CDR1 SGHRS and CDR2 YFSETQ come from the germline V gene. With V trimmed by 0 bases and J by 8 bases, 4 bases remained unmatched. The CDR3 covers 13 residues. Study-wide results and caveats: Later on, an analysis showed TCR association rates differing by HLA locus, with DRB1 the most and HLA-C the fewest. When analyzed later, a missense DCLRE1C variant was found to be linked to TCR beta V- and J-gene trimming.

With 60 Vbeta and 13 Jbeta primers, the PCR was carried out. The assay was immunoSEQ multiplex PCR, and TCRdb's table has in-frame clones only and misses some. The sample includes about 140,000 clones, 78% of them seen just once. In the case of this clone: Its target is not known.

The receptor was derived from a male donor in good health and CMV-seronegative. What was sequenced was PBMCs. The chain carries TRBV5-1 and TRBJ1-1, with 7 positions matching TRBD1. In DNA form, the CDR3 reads TGCGCCAGCAGCTTGGAGGGGGCAGGGGAAGCTTTCTTT. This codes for CASSLEGAGEAFF.